This TCR beta chain was obtained from a study of CD8 T cells in Susac syndrome. Looking at the study overall: Patients with Susac syndrome, at blood draw, were therapy-naive, on corticosteroids, or on intravenous immunoglobulin alone. Findings and caveats of the study: The total CD8+ repertoires yielded more than 15 Susac-specific public clones and the CD8+ TEMRA repertoires yielded about 5.

This CDR3 region has 13 residues. Trimming stripped 5 bases from V and 7 bases from J, with 12 bases between. Germline-derived CDR1 and CDR2 are MNHEY and SMNVEV (reference sequence). This clonotype was observed a single time. The antigen is undetermined. Both CD4+ and CD8+ T cells were negatively isolated, and TEMRA cells underwent FACS enrichment. RNA totalling roughly 0.5 to 1 ug underwent reverse transcription with random hexamers. Coverage of TCR beta CDR3 amplification by immunoSEQ multiplex PCR extended to 54 Vbeta and 13 Jbeta. TCRdb re-called the immunoSEQ multiplex PCR reads with MiXCR, one entry per CDR3 protein. Counted here are around 170,000 distinct CDR3 sequences, around 95% occurring once; the ten biggest clones make up around 0.15%.

This TCR was sampled from a human donor with Susac syndrome. Sequenced input: CD8+ T cells from PBMCs. This chain connects TRBV27 to TRBJ1-5, with D possibly matching TRBD1 (6 bases). CDR3 in amino acids: CASSAQGYQPQHF. The CDR3 DNA follows: TGTGCCAGCAGTGCACAGGGTTACCAGCCCCAGCATTTT.